Presented here are 30 T cell receptor beta chains from one specimen sequenced in a study of a mutant IDH1 vaccine in newly diagnosed glioma (dated by TCRdb to the early 2020s). Antigen specificity for these receptors is unknown. To prepare the library, the immunoSEQ multiplex PCR assay was applied. Entries here come from immuneACCESS through TCRdb and include only in-frame sequences with V and J called. Some clones fail to appear in such tables; in the studies checked, an unresolved V gene covers under half of the shortfall, and the cause of the remainder is unknown. Present in this sample are fewer than 70,000 clones, approximately 89% of which were seen just once. The top ten hold around 1.9% of the sample. The meaning of the sample's time point label: week 11, during vaccination. Each vaccine dose, consisting of 300 ug of a 20-mer mutant IDH1 peptide in Montanide, was administered subcutaneously with topical imiquimod.

Source: PBMCs, taken from a glioma patient whose treatment included an IDH1 peptide vaccine. These TCRs come from a man aged 35 to 55 with glioma.

The chain joins TRBV19 to TRBJ1-1; 7 positions agree with TRBD1. CDR1 and CDR2 from the germline V gene are LNHDA and SQIVND (reference sequence). The ends lost 3 bases at V and 1 base at J; junction bases unmatched: 2. The CDR3 covers 14 residues. CDR3 protein: CASSMDRQNTEAFF. CDR3 in DNA: TGTGCCAGTAGTATGGACAGGCAGAACACTGAAGCTTTCTTT.

The chain links TRBV9 to TRBJ2-3; no clear D. V was pared by 2 bases and J by 4 bases, with 14 bases between. Per the germline V gene, CDR1 is SGDLS and CDR2 is YYNGEE. The CDR3 runs to 15 residues. CDR3 region: CASSVSLNPSDTQYF. The CDR3 region has the DNA TGTGCCAGCAGCGTTTCCCTGAACCCCTCAGATACGCAGTATTTT.

The V and J genes are TRBV6-5 and TRBJ1-1; D call uncertain. Trimming left V 5 bases short and J 1 base short, with 8 bases between. Germline CDR1 MNHEY, CDR2 SVGAGI. This CDR3 contains 13 residues. The chain's CDR3 is CASSPLGNTEAFF. In DNA form, the CDR3 reads TGTGCCAGCAGTCCCCTCGGGAACACTGAAGCTTTCTTT.

This chain links TRBV19 with TRBJ2-7; no reliable D call. CDR3 length: 14 residues. V shed 1 base and J shed 2 bases, with 9 bases lying between them. Germline CDR1 and CDR2: LNHDA and SQIVND (reference sequence). The CDR3 DNA sequence: TGTGCCAGTAGTATAGGGACGGTTACCTACGAGCAGTACTTC. Translating gives CASSIGTVTYEQYF.

This clone was counted once. The V gene is TRBV9, the J gene TRBJ1-4; D ambiguous. V gave up 1 base and J gave up 7 bases, with 8 bases separating them. The CDR3 contains 13 residues. CDR1 SGDLS and CDR2 YYNGEE come from the germline V gene. In nucleotides, the CDR3 is TGTGCCAGCAGCGTATCAGAGACTGAAAAACTGTTTTTT. Its translation: CASSVSETEKLFF.

This clone appeared a single time. The CDR3 DNA reads as TGCAGCGGAAGCGGGAGAAACGACGGGGAGCTGTTTTTT. It yields the protein CSGSGRNDGELFF. J is TRBJ2-2 and V is TRBV29-1, with TRBD2 identical over 8 bases. CDR1 SQVTM and CDR2 ANQGSEA come from the germline V gene. V was pared by 7 bases and J by 7 bases, with 8 bases of the junction left unmatched. CDR3 length equals 13 residues.

J is TRBJ2-7 and V is TRBV28, with D possibly being TRBD1 or TRBD2 (5 bases each). Germline CDR1 is MDHEN and CDR2 is SYDVKM. The CDR3 is 15 residues long. V lost 2 bases to trimming and J lost 5 bases, with 16 bases between them. CDR3: CASSLPGTGIDEQYF. In DNA, the CDR3 is TGTGCCAGCAGTTTACCCGGGACGGGTATAGACGAGCAGTACTTC.

J is TRBJ1-2 and V is TRBV14; D is ambiguous. Germline CDR1 SGHDN, CDR2 FVKESK. Trimming removed 0 bases at V and 0 bases at J, with 11 bases between. The CDR3 is 16 amino acids. CDR3 loop: CASSQDVSRANYGYTF. The DNA for the CDR3 is TGTGCCAGCAGCCAAGATGTTAGCAGAGCTAACTATGGCTACACCTTC. The full variable domain, with the rest looked up from reference TRBV14 and TRBJ1-2, is EAGVTQFPSHSVIEKGQTVTLRCDPISGHDNLYWYRRVMGKEIKFLLHFVKESKQDESGMPNNRFLAERTGGTYSTLKVQPAELEDSGVYFCASSQDVSRANYGYTFGSGTRLTVV.

The V call is TRBV4-1, the J call TRBJ2-3; 10 bases are a match to TRBD2. Trimming at V came to 4 bases and at J to 0 bases, leaving 7 bases not matched to a gene. Looked up from germline, CDR1 is MGHRA and CDR2 is YSYEKL. This CDR3 has 17 amino acids. Here the CDR3 DNA reads TGCGCCAGCAGCCCGACCGAACTAGCGGGGAGCACAGATACGCAGTATTTT. This encodes CASSPTELAGSTDTQYF.

The V and J genes are TRBV5-5 and TRBJ2-7; no clear D gene. The length of the CDR3 is 16 residues. Germline CDR1 SGHKS, CDR2 YYEKEE (reference sequence). Trimming shortened V by 0 bases and J by 2 bases, and 15 bases separated the two germline ends. As DNA, the CDR3 is TGTGCCAGCAGCTTGGGCCCGCAGACTGAGACCTACGAGCAGTACGTC. Amino acid sequence: CASSLGPQTETYEQYV.

This rearrangement joins TRBV6-1 to TRBJ2-7; no firm D call. The V gene's germline CDR1 is MNHNS and CDR2 SASEGT. V lost 4 bases to trimming and J lost 7 bases, with 8 bases between them. The CDR3 length is 11 residues. CDR3 loop: CASSGAREQYV. The CDR3 bases are TGTGCCAGCAGTGGGGCCCGGGAGCAGTACGTC.

This sequence joins TRBV25-1 and TRBJ2-7; 8 nucleotides match TRBD1. There are 16 residues in the CDR3. Germline CDR1 and CDR2: MGHDK and SYGVNS. Trimming took 0 bases from V and 4 from J; bases not matched to a gene: 8. CDR3 coding DNA: TGTGCCAGCAGTGAATACCCGGACAGGGAACGATACGAGCAGTACTTC. Translating gives CASSEYPDRERYEQYF.

The rearrangement uses TRBV5-1 and TRBJ2-3; D not resolved. V dropped 2 bases and J dropped 6 bases, with 7 bases sitting between them. The CDR3 extends over 12 amino acids. Germline assignment: CDR1 SGHRS and CDR2 YFSETQ. Written as DNA, the CDR3 is TGCGCCAGCAGCTTTGCCGCGGATACGCAGTATTTT. Amino acids: CASSFAADTQYF.

The V and J genes are TRBV6-1 and TRBJ2-5; a weak D match, TRBD1 (6 bases). Trimming left V 3 bases short and J 5 bases short, with 16 bases between. From germline, CDR1 is MNHNS and CDR2 SASEGT. The CDR3 runs 15 residues. In DNA form, the CDR3 reads TGTGCCAGCAGTGATTCCCCAGGGGAGCCTGAGACCCAGTACTTC. It translates to CASSDSPGEPETQYF.

The chain combines TRBV19 with TRBJ1-1; weak D call: TRBD1 (6 bases). The V end lost 5 bases, the J end lost 4 bases, and 17 bases lay between the germline ends. Germline V gene lookup returns CDR1 LNHDA and CDR2 SQIVND (reference sequence). The CDR3 length is 15 residues. DNA for the CDR3: TGTGCCAGTAGTCCAAGGGGGGGTATCGGCACTGAAGCTTTCTTT. Residues: CASSPRGGIGTEAFF.

V and J are TRBV4-1 and TRBJ2-1; weak D call: TRBD2 (7 bases). CDR3 length equals 15 residues. Looked up from germline, CDR1 is MGHRA and CDR2 is YSYEKL. The V gene lost 5 bases and the J gene lost 2 bases, with 13 bases spanning the gap. The CDR3 protein is CASSARGGPYNEQFF. The CDR3 region has the DNA TGCGCCAGCAGCGCAAGGGGGGGTCCCTACAATGAGCAGTTCTTC.

The V and J genes are TRBV27 and TRBJ2-7; D is perhaps TRBD1 or TRBD2 (5 bases each). V was trimmed by 10 bases and J by 4 bases, leaving 20 bases between them. The CDR3 has 14 amino acids. CDR1 and CDR2 from the germline V gene are MNHEY and SMNVEV (reference sequence). The CDR3 region is CATSQWGRVYEQYF. CDR3 coding DNA: TGTGCCACCAGCCAGTGGGGGAGAGTTTACGAGCAGTACTTC.

The rearrangement uses TRBV7-2 and TRBJ2-2; TRBD2 matches 8 bases. The length of the CDR3 is 15 residues. V lost 1 base, J lost 4 bases, and 2 bases stayed unmatched. Germline CDR1 reads SGHTA; CDR2 reads FQGNSA. CDR3 region: CASSLGGGPTGELFF. The CDR3 DNA sequence: TGTGCCAGCAGCTTAGGCGGGGGGCCCACCGGGGAGCTGTTTTTT. Supplemented by reference TRBV7-2 and TRBJ2-2, the full variable domain reads GAGVSQSPSNKVTEKGKDVELRCDPISGHTALYWYRQSLGQGLEFLIYFQGNSAPDKSGLPSDRFSAERTGGSVSTLTIQRTQQEDSAVYLCASSLGGGPTGELFFGEGSRLTVL.

The rearrangement uses TRBV11-2 and TRBJ2-6, with 7 bases fitting TRBD1. V lost 1 base to trimming and J lost 3 bases; unmatched junction nucleotides: 12. Germline values: CDR1 SGHAT, CDR2 FQNNGV. The CDR3 contains 19 residues. Written as DNA, the CDR3 is TGTGCCAGCAGCTTAGTAGACAGGGCTGGATACTTTGGGGCCAACGTCCTGACTTTC. Residues: CASSLVDRAGYFGANVLTF.

The chain recombines TRBV6-5 with TRBJ1-1; perhaps TRBD1 as D (6 bases). Trimming stripped 6 bases from V and 0 bases from J, with 11 bases between. The length of the CDR3 is 14 residues. Germline V gene data show CDR1 as MNHEY and CDR2 as SVGAGI. As DNA, the CDR3 is TGTGCCAGCAGAAATGGACAGATGAACACTGAAGCTTTCTTT. Translating it yields CASRNGQMNTEAFF.

The V and J genes are TRBV9 and TRBJ2-1, with D possibly TRBD2 on 5 matching bases. Germline CDR1 SGDLS, CDR2 YYNGEE. With 1 base removed from V and 0 bases from J, the gap between germline ends came to 11 bases. There are 16 residues in the CDR3. CDR3 amino acids: CASSVPSGSSYNEQFF. The CDR3 nucleotides are TGTGCCAGCAGCGTACCGAGCGGTAGCTCCTACAATGAGCAGTTCTTC.

V is TRBV11-3 and J is TRBJ2-3; D is ambiguous. The V gene lost 2 bases and the J gene lost 6 bases, with 9 bases spanning the gap. CDR3 length equals 13 residues. Germline-derived CDR1 and CDR2 are SGHNT and YENEEA. CDR3 coding DNA: TGTGCCAGCAGCTTACACCCCTCGGATACGCAGTATTTT. Translating it yields CASSLHPSDTQYF.

This clone was recorded only once. V gene TRBV9 combines with J gene TRBJ2-1; tentatively, D is TRBD2 (5 bases). The V end was cut by 0 bases, the J end by 0 bases, with 13 bases between. Per germline, CDR1 SGDLS and CDR2 YYNGEE. This CDR3 is 17 amino acids long. CDR3 sequence reads: CASSVVGGSSSYNEQFF. The CDR3 DNA sequence: TGTGCCAGCAGCGTAGTAGGAGGCTCTAGCTCCTACAATGAGCAGTTCTTC.

The CDR3: CASSASRDRVQETQYF. For the CDR3, the DNA is TGTGCCAGTAGTGCCAGCCGGGACAGGGTCCAAGAGACCCAGTACTTC. This sequence joins TRBV19 and TRBJ2-5; 9 nucleotides line up with TRBD1. The trim removed 5 bases at V and 1 base at J, leaving 8 bases unmatched. Germline lookup yields CDR1 LNHDA and CDR2 SQIVND (reference sequence). The CDR3 is 16 residues long.

The V and J genes are TRBV19 and TRBJ1-4, with 7 bases aligning to TRBD1. Germline V CDR1 and CDR2: LNHDA, SQIVND (reference sequence). The CDR3 is made up of 15 amino acids. Germline trimming cut 6 bases from V and 5 bases from J; bases unmatched to any gene: 9. The CDR3, as DNA: TGTGCCAGTAGGCCTTTACAGGGGTCCAATGAAAAACTGTTTTTT. It codes for CASRPLQGSNEKLFF.

The chain employs TRBV5-1 and TRBJ1-2; D gene ambiguous. Trimming left V 1 base short and J 5 bases short, with 12 bases between. This CDR3 contains 14 residues. Germline values: CDR1 SGHRS, CDR2 YFSETQ. In DNA form, the CDR3 reads TGCGCCAGCAGCTTGACAGCCCCAATTTATGGCTACACCTTC. Translated, it gives CASSLTAPIYGYTF.

The gene calls are TRBV5-6 and TRBJ1-5; D unclear. The germline V gene has CDR1 SGHDT and CDR2 YYEEEE. V was pared by 4 bases and J by 4 bases, with 6 bases between. The CDR3 has 12 residues. CDR3 loop: CASSLSNQPQHF. The CDR3 region has the DNA TGTGCCAGCAGCCTCAGTAATCAGCCCCAGCATTTT.

This chain uses TRBV5-4 with TRBJ2-3; TRBD2 matches at 8 bases. CDR3 size: 16 residues. CDR1 and CDR2 (germline): SGHNT, YYREEE (reference sequence). The ends lost 3 bases at V and 0 bases at J; junction bases unmatched: 6. The DNA for the CDR3 is TGTGCCAGCAGCTCCGCGGGGGGCTTAAGCACAGATACGCAGTATTTT. This gives the protein CASSSAGGLSTDTQYF.

This clone has just one count. The chain combines TRBV6-1 with TRBJ1-5; D remains unclear. The germline V gene encodes CDR1 MNHNS and CDR2 SASEGT. V was cut by 0 bases and J by 3 bases, with 6 bases left in between. This CDR3 contains 14 residues. The DNA for the CDR3 is TGTGCCAGCAGTGAAGCCTCCTACAATCAGCCCCAGCATTTT. It yields the protein CASSEASYNQPQHF.

The rearrangement joins TRBV5-5 to TRBJ2-7; TRBD1 is a possible D gene (5 bases). In germline, CDR1 is SGHKS, CDR2 YYEKEE (reference sequence). This CDR3 comprises 17 residues. V lost 0 bases and J lost 0, with 16 bases in between. CDR3 nucleotide sequence: TGTGCCAGCAGCTTGGGGACAACCTCCAGGGTCTCCTACGAGCAGTACTTC. It codes for CASSLGTTSRVSYEQYF. The full variable domain, rest sourced from reference TRBV5-5 and TRBJ2-7, is DAGVTQSPTHLIKTRGQQVTLRCSPISGHKSVSWYQQVLGQGPQFIFQYYEKEERGRGNFPDRFSARQFPNYSSELNVNALLLGDSALYLCASSLGTTSRVSYEQYFGPGTRLTVT.